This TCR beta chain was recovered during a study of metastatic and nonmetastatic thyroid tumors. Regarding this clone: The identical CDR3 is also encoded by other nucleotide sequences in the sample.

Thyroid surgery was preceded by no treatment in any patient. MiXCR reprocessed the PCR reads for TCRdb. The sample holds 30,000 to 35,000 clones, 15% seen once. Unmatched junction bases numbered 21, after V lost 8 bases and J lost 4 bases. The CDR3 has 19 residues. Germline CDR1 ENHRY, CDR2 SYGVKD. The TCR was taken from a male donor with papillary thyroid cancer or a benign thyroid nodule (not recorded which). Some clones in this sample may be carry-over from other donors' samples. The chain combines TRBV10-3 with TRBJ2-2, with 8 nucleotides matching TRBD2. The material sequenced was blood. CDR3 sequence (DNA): TGTGCCATCTCGCGCACCTACGAACTGGCGGGAGGAGGCACCGGGGAGCTGTTTTTT. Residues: CAISRTYELAGGGTGELFF.